These T cell receptor beta chains were read from a single sample in a study of T cell responses to AZD1222 COVID-19 vaccine. Profiled with immunoSEQ multiplex PCR; TCRdb holds only in-frame clones, not every one. The data contain 110,000 or so clones, more than 70% of them singletons. The sample here was peripheral blood, taken 28 days after the second AZD1222 dose. The receptors shown here come from an adult who received the AZD1222 COVID-19 vaccine. Each CDR3 is given with its conserved first and last residue. D genes are given only for firm matches. Clone sizes are given selectively: once, few, many, or a class where the clone is expanded.

J | D | size | V | DNA | CDR3
TRBJ2-7 | TRBD2 | - | TRBV6-6 | TGTGCCAGCAGTCCGAGCGGGGGGCACTACGAGCAGTACTTC | CASSPSGGHYEQYF
TRBJ2-3 | - | - | TRBV5-8 | TGTGCCAGCAGCAGAGGGGCACAGGGCCTAGATACGCAGTATTTT | CASSRGAQGLDTQYF
TRBJ1-1 | TRBD1 | once | TRBV6-1 | TGTGCCAGCAGGGAAGGGGGACAGGTGATAAACACTGAAGCTTTCTTT | CASREGGQVINTEAFF
TRBJ2-5 | TRBD2 | - | TRBV27 | TGTGCCAGCAGTCCCGGGACTACCGACCAAGAGACCCAGTACTTC | CASSPGTTDQETQYF
TRBJ2-1 | TRBD1 | - | TRBV6-5 | TGTGCCAGCAGTCCGAGGGACAGCCGGCCCAATGAGCAGTTCTTC | CASSPRDSRPNEQFF
TRBJ2-1 | TRBD2 | - | TRBV6-2/TRBV6-3 | TGTGCCAGCAGTTCCCACCTTCTAGCGGGGGGGCCGAATGAGCAGTTCTTC | CASSSHLLAGGPNEQFF
TRBJ2-1 | TRBD2 | once | TRBV6-5 | TGTGCCAGCAGTTACGGCGGGGGGCCCAATGAGCAGTTCTTC | CASSYGGGPNEQFF
TRBJ2-6 | TRBD2 | - | TRBV9 | TGTGCCAGCAGCGGTAGCGGGGAGGTCTCTGGGGCCAACGTCCTGACTTTC | CASSGSGEVSGANVLTF
TRBJ2-2 | - | - | TRBV9 | TGTGCCAGCAGCGTAGGGGGGGCCACCGGGGAGCTGTTTTTT | CASSVGGATGELFF
TRBJ1-2 | TRBD1 | - | TRBV6-2/TRBV6-3 | TGTGCCAGCAGTTACCGGGGACAGGTCAACTATGGCTACACCTTC | CASSYRGQVNYGYTF
TRBJ1-2 | - | - | TRBV6-8 | TGTGCCAGCAGGTACTCCGGGACCCGTGAAACCCGGAGAGGCTACACCTTC | CASRYSGTRETRRGYTF
TRBJ2-7 | - | - | TRBV27 | TGTGCCAGCAGTCCACGACAGGTCACCGAGCAGTACTTC | CASSPRQVTEQYF
TRBJ2-3 | - | - | TRBV5-1 | TGCGCCAGCAGCTTCGGAAGAGGGGACAGCACAGATACGCAGTATTTT | CASSFGRGDSTDTQYF
TRBJ1-5 | - | - | TRBV15 | TGTGCCACCAGCAGAGACGGGGGCCACAATCAGCCCCAGCATTTT | CATSRDGGHNQPQHF
TRBJ2-5 | - | - | TRBV20-1 | TGCAGTGCTAGAGATCGGAAGACCCAGTACTTC | CSARDRKTQYF
TRBJ1-6 | - | few | TRBV6-5 | TGTGCCACTCAGGAGCCCTCGGACCTCCACTTT | CATQEPSDLHF
TRBJ1-1 | - | - | TRBV4-2 | TGTGCCAGCAGCCAAGACCTAGGGACCCAAAGGGGCACTGAAGCTTTCTTT | CASSQDLGTQRGTEAFF
TRBJ1-2 | - | - | TRBV4-3 | TGCGCCAGCAGCCAGTCGCCATATGGCTACACCTTC | CASSQSPYGYTF
TRBJ2-7 | - | - | TRBV7-9 | TGTGCCAGCAGCCCCATAGGGAACACCTACGAGCAGTACTTC | CASSPIGNTYEQYF
TRBJ2-7 | - | - | TRBV10-3 | TGTGCCATCAGTGATCAATTATACGAGCAGTACTTC | CAISDQLYEQYF
TRBJ1-4 | - | - | TRBV18 | TGTGCCAGCTCACCACCAGGGACCCTCGGGGATGAAAAACTGTTTTTT | CASSPPGTLGDEKLFF
TRBJ2-1 | TRBD2 | - | TRBV2 | TGTGCCAGCAGTGTAGGTCGGGGGGCCTACAATGAGCAGTTCTTC | CASSVGRGAYNEQFF
TRBJ2-7 | - | - | TRBV7-9 | TGTGCCAGCAGCTTAAACCAGGCCGGGGAGCAGTACTTC | CASSLNQAGEQYF
TRBJ2-1 | TRBD2 | - | TRBV20-1 | TGCAGTGCTAGTGGGGCTAGCGGGGGGGCCGGGTCCTACAATGAGCAGTTCTTC | CSASGASGGAGSYNEQFF
TRBJ2-5 | - | - | TRBV5-1 | TGCGCCAGCAGCACAGACAGCCACAAGTACTTC | CASSTDSHKYF
TRBJ1-5 | TRBD1 | - | TRBV18 | TGTGCCAGCTCACCTGGAGAACAGGGGGGGACTGGGCCCCAGCATTTT | CASSPGEQGGTGPQHF
TRBJ1-4 | - | - | TRBV5-5 | TGTGCCAGCAGCTTGGAGTCCTTAGTTGCAACTAATGAAAAACTGTTTTTT | CASSLESLVATNEKLFF
TRBJ1-1 | - | - | TRBV9 | TGTGCCAGCAGCGTAGGTAAGAACACTGAAGCTTTCTTT | CASSVGKNTEAFF
TRBJ1-1 | TRBD1 | - | TRBV5-1 | TGCGCCAGCAGCCCGGGGACAGGGGAAGCTTTCTTT | CASSPGTGEAFF
TRBJ1-1 | TRBD1 | few | TRBV4-3 | TGCGCCAGCAGCCAAGAGATTTTTACAGGGGCCACTGAAGCTTTCTTT | CASSQEIFTGATEAFF
TRBJ1-2 | - | - | TRBV7-2 | TGTGCCAGCAGCTTAGTTCTAGATTATGGCTACACCTTC | CASSLVLDYGYTF
TRBJ2-1 | TRBD2 | - | TRBV24-1 | TGTGCCACCAGTACCCCAGAAGCGGGGGGGCGCAATGAGCAGTTCTTC | CATSTPEAGGRNEQFF
TRBJ1-2 | - | - | TRBV5-1 | TGCGCCAGCAGTCTCTTTCTTGAGGATAAGTATGGCTACACCTTC | CASSLFLEDKYGYTF
TRBJ2-7 | - | - | TRBV15 | TGTGCCATCGCGGAGGGGCCCACATACGAGCAGTACTTC | CAIAEGPTYEQYF
TRBJ1-4 | - | - | TRBV7-2 | TGTGCCAGCAGCTTAGGTGGGAGAGAAAAACTGTTTTTT | CASSLGGREKLFF
TRBJ1-2 | TRBD1 | - | TRBV5-1 | TGCGCCAGCAGCCTACAGACAGGGCCTAACTATGGCTACACCTTC | CASSLQTGPNYGYTF
TRBJ1-1 | - | - | TRBV3-1/TRBV3-2 | TGTGCCAGCAGCCAAGATAAGGGGAACACTGAAGCTTTCTTT | CASSQDKGNTEAFF
TRBJ1-1 | TRBD1 | few | TRBV7-8 | TGTGCCAGCAGCGGGGACAGGAACACTGAAGCTTTCTTT | CASSGDRNTEAFF
TRBJ1-1 | - | - | TRBV5-8 | TGTGCCAGCAGCTTGGATCGGTGGACTGAAGCTTTCTTT | CASSLDRWTEAFF
TRBJ2-3 | - | - | TRBV27 | TGTGCCAGCAGTTCCCCGGTAGACACAGATACGCAGTATTTT | CASSSPVDTDTQYF
TRBJ1-6 | - | - | TRBV7-9 | TGTGCCAGCAGCTCGCCTCGGGGTTCTAATTCACCCCTCCACTTT | CASSSPRGSNSPLHF
TRBJ2-2 | - | - | TRBV11-3 | TGTGCCAGCAGCGCGCTGGGGGAGGGGGTCCCCACCGGGGAGCTGTTTTTT | CASSALGEGVPTGELFF
TRBJ1-2 | - | - | TRBV7-9 | TGTGCCAGCAGCGGGGGAGTCGGGGAGGGCGGCTACACCTTC | CASSGGVGEGGYTF
TRBJ1-1 | - | few | TRBV20-1 | TGCAGTGCGAGTAGATCTCCCGGGACGGAATACACTGAAGCTTTCTTT | CSASRSPGTEYTEAFF
TRBJ1-2 | - | - | TRBV3-1/TRBV3-2 | TGTGCCAGCAGCCAAACCGGGGATGGCTACACCTTC | CASSQTGDGYTF
TRBJ2-7 | TRBD2 | - | TRBV6-4 | TGTGCCAGCAATCGGCGCGGTCCGGGGGGGAGCTCCTACGAGCAGTACTTC | CASNRRGPGGSSYEQYF